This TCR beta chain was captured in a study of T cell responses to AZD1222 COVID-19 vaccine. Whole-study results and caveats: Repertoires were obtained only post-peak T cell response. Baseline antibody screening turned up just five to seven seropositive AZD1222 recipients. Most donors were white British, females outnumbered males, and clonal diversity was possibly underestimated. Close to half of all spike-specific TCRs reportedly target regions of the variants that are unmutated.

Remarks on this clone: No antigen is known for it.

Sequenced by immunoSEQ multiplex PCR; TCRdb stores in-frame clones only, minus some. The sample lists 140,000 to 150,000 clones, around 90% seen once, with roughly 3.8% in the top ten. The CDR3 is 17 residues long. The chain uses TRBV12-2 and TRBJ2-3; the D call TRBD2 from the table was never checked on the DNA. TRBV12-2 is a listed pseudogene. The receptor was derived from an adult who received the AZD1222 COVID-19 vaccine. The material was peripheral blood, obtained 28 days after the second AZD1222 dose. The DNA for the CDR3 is TGTGCAAGTCGCTTAGCGCGGCATCGGGGTGACACAGATACGCAGTATTTT. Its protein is CASRLARHRGDTDTQYF.